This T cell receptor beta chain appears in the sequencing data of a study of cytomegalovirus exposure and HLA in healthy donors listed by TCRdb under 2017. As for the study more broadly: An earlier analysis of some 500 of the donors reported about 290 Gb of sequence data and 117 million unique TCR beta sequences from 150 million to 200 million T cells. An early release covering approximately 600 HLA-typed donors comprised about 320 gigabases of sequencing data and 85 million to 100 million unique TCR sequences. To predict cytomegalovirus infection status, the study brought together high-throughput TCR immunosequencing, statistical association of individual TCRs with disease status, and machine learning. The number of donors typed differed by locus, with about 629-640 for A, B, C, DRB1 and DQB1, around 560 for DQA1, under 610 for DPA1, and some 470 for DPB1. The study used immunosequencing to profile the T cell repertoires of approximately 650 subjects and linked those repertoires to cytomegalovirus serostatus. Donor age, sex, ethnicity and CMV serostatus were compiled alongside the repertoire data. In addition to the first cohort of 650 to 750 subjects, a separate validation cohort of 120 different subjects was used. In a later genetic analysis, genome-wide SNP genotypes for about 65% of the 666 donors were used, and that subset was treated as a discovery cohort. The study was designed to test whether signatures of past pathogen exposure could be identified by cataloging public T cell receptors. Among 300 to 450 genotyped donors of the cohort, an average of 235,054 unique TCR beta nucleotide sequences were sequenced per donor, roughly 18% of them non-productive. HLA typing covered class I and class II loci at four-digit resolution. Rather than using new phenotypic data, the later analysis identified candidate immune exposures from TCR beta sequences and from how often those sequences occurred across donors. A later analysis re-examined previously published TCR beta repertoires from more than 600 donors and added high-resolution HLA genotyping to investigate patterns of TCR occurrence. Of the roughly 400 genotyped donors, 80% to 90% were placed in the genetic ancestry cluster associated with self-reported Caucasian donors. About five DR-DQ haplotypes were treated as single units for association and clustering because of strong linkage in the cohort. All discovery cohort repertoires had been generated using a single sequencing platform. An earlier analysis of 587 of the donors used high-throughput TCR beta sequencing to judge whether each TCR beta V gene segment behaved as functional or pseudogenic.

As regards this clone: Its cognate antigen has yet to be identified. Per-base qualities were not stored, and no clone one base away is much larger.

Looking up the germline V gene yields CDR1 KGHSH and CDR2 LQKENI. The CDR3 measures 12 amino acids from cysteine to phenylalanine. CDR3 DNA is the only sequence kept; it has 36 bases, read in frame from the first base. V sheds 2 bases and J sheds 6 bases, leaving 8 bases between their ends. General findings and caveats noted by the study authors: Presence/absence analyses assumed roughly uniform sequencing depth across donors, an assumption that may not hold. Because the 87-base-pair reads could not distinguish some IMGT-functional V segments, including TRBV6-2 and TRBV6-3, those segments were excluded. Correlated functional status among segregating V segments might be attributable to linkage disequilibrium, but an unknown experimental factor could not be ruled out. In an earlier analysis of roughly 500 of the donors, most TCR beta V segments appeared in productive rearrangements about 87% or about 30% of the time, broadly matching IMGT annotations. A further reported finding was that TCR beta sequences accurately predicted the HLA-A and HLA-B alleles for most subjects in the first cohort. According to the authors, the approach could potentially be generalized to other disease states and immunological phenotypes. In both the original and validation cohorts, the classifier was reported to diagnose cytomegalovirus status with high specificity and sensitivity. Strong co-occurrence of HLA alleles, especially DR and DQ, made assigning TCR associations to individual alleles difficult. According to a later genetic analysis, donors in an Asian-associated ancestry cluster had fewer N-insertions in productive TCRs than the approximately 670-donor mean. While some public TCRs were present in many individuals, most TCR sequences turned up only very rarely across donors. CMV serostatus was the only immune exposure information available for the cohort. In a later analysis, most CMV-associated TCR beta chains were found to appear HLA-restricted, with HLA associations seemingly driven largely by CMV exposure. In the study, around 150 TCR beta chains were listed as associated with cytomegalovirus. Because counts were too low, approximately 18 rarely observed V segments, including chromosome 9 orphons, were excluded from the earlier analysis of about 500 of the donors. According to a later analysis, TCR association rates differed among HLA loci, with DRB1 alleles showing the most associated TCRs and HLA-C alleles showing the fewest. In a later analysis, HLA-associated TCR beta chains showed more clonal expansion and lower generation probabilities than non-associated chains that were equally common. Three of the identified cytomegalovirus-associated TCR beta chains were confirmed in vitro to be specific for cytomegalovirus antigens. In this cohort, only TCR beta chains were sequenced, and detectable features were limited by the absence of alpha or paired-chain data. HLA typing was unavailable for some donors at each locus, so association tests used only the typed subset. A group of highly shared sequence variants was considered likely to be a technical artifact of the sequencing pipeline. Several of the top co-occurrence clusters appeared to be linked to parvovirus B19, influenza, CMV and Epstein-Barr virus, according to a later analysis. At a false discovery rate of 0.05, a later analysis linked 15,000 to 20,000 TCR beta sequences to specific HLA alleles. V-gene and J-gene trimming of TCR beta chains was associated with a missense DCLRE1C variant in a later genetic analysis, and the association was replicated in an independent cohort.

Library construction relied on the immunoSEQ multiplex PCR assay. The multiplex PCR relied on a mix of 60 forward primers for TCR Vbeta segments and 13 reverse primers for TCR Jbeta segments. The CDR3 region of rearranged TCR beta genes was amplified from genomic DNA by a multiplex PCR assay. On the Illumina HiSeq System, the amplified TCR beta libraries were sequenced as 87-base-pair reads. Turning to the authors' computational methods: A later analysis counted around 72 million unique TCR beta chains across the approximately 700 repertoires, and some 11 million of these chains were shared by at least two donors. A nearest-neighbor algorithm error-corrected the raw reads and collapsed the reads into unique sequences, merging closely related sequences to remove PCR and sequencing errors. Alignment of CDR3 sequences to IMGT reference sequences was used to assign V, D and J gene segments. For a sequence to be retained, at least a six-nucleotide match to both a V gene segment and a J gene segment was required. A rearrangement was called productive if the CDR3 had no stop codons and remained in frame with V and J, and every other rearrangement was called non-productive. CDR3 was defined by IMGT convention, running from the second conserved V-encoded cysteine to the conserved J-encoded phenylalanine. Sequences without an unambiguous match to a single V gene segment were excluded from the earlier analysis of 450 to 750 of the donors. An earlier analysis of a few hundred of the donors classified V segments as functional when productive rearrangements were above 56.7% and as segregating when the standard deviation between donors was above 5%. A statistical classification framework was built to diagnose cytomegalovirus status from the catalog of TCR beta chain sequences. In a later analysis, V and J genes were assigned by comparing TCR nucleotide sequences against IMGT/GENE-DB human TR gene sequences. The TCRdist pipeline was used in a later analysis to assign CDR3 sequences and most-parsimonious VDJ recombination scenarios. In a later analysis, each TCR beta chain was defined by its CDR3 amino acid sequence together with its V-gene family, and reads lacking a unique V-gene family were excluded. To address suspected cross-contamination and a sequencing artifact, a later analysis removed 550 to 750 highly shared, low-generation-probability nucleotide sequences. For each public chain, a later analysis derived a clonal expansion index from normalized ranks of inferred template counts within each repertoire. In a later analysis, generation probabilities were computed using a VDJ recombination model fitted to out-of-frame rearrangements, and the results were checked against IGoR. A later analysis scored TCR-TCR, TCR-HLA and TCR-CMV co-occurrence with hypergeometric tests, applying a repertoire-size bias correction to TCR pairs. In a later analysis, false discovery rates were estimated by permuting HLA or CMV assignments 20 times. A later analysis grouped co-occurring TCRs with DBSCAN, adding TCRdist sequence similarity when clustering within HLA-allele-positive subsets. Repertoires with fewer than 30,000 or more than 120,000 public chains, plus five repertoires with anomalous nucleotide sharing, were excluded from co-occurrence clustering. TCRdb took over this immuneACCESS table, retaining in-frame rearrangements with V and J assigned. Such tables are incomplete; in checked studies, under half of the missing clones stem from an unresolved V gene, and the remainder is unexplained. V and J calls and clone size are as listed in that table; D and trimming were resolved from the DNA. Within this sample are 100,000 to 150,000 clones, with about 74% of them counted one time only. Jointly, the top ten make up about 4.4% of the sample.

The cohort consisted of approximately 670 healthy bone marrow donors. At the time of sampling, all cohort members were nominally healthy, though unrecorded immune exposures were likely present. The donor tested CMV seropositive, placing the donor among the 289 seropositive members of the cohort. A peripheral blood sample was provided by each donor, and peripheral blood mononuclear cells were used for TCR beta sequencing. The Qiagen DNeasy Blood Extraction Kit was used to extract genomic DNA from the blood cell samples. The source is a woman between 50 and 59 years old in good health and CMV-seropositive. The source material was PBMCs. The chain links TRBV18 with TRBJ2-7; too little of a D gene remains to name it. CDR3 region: CASSPNSLEQYF. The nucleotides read TGTGCCAGCTCACCAAACTCGCTCGAGCAGTACTTC.